What follows describes a single T cell receptor (beta chain). Assay used: immunoSEQ multiplex PCR; TCRdb lists only in-frame clones, some missing. The sample lists about 480,000 clones, 70% to 90% occurring once. This CDR3 region has 14 residues. With 4 bases clipped from V and 5 bases from J, the junction kept 5 bases outside the gene matches. Germline CDR1 SGHNT, CDR2 YYREEE (reference sequence). These data belong to a study of blood T cell repertoires in COVID-19. Background on the study: The origin of the acute and convalescent COVID-19 samples was the United States, Italy and Spain.

Participant-reported clinical history was the basis for cohort assignment. V gene TRBV5-4 combines with J gene TRBJ1-1, with 10 bases lining up with TRBD1. The clonotype comes from a woman in her sixties who had recovered from COVID-19. The material sequenced was PBMCs or T cells enriched from blood (not recorded which). The CDR3: CASSRQGAGTEAFF. CDR3 nucleotides: TGTGCCAGCAGCCGACAGGGGGCGGGAACTGAAGCTTTCTTT.